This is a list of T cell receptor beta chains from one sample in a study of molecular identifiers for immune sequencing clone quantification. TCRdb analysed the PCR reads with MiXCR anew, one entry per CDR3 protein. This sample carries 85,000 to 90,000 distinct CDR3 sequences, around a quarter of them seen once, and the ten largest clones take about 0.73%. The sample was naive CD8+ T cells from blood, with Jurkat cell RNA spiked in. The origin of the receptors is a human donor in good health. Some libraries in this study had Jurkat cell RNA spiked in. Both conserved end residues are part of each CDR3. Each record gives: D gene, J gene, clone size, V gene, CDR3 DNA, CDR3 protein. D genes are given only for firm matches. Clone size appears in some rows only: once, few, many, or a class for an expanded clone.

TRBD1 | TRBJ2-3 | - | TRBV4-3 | TGCGCCAGCAGCCAGGACAGGACAGGGCGGTTAGATACGCAGTATTTT | CASSQDRTGRLDTQYF
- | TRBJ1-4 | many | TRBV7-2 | TGTGCCAGCAGCCATTCTCTCGACGAAAAACTGTTTTTT | CASSHSLDEKLFF
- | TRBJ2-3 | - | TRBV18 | TGTGCCAGCTCACCACCCCGCGCGGGGGCAGTTTTCACAGATACGCAGTATTTT | CASSPPRAGAVFTDTQYF
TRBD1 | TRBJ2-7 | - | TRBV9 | TGTGCCAGCAGCGCTTACAGGGGTGGCGAGCAGTACTTC | CASSAYRGGEQYF
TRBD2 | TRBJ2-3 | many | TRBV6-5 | TGTGCCAGCAGTTACCTGACTAGCTTGGATACGCAGTATTTT | CASSYLTSLDTQYF
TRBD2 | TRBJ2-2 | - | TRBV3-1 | TGTGCCAGCAGCCAAGATCGGCTAGCGGTCGGCACCGGGGAGCTGTTTTTT | CASSQDRLAVGTGELFF
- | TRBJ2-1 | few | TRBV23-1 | TGCGCCAGCAGTCAACCCCCCCGGGAATACAATGAGCAGTTCTTC | CASSQPPREYNEQFF
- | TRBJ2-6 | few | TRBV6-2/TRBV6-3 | TGTGCCAGCAGCCCCGGACAGTCTGGGGCCAACGTCCTGACTTTC | CASSPGQSGANVLTF
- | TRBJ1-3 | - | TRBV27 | TGTGCCAGCAGTTTATCAGCGGGCGCGGGAAACACCATATATTTT | CASSLSAGAGNTIYF
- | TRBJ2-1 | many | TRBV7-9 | TGTGCCAGCAGCTTTCCAGGGGCACTCAATGAGCAGTTCTTC | CASSFPGALNEQFF
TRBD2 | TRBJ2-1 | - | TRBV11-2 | TGTGCCAGCAGCTTTCATCCTAGCGGGAGCGCTCAGTTCTTC | CASSFHPSGSAQFF
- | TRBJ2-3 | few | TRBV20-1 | TGCAGTGCTAGAGAAACCTGGGGTAGCGCTGTCGCAGATACGCAGTATTTT | CSARETWGSAVADTQYF
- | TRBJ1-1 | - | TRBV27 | TGTGCCAGCAGTTTGAACGGGATTACTGAAGCTTTCTTT | CASSLNGITEAFF
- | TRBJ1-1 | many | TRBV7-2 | TGTGCCAGCAGCTTAGTTTTCCGGGGGTCTGAAGCTTTCTTT | CASSLVFRGSEAFF
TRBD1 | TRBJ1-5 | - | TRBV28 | TGTGCCGGCAGTACGGGACAGTATAGCAATCAGCCCCAGCATTTT | CAGSTGQYSNQPQHF
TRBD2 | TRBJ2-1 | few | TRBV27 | TGTGCCAGCAGTTCGGGACTAGGGGGAGGGTCCTACAATGAGCAGTTCTTC | CASSSGLGGGSYNEQFF
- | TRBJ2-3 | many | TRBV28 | TGTGCCAGCAGTTTAGAGGGGGGGACAGTCGACTTCACAGATACGCAGTATTTT | CASSLEGGTVDFTDTQYF
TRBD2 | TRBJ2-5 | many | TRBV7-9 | TGTGCCAGCAGCTTAACGGGAGGTCAAGAGACCCAGTACTTC | CASSLTGGQETQYF
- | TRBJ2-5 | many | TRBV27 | TGTGCCAGCAGTCCAGGGTCGACAGGCCAAGAGACCCAGTACTTC | CASSPGSTGQETQYF
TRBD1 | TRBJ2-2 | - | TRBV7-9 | TGTGCCAGCAGCTCGAGGACGGGACAGGGCTCTGACACCGAGGAGCTGTTTTTT | CASSSRTGQGSDTEELFF
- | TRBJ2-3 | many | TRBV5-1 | TGCGCCAGCAGCTGGATGACTAGCACAGATACGCAGTATTTT | CASSWMTSTDTQYF
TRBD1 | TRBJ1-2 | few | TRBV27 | TGTGCCAGCAGTACGAACAGGGGGCTGGATGGCTACACCTTC | CASSTNRGLDGYTF
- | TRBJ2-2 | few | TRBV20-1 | TGCAGTGCTAGTGTTGTCGGGGGCATGGTGAGCACCGGGGAGCTGTTTTTT | CSASVVGGMVSTGELFF